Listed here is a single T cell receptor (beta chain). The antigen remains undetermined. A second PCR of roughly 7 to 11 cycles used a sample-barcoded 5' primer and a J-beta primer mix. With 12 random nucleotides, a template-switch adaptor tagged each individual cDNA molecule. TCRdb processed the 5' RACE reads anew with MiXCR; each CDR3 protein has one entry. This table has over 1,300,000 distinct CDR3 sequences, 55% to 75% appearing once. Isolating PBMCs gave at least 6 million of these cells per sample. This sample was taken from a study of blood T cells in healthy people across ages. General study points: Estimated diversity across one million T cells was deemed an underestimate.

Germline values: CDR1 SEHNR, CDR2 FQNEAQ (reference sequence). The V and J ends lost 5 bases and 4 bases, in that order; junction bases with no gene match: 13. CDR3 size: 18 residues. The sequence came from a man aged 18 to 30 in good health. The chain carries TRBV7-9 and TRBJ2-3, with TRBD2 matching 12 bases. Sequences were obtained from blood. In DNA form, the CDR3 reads TGTGCCAGCAGCCGACTAGCGGGAGAGTCCCTGTGGGCAGATACGCAGTATTTT. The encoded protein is CASSRLAGESLWADTQYF.